The clone carrying this T cell receptor beta chain has only one observation. Its cognate antigen is unknown. This sample is drawn from a study of T cell responses to AZD1222 COVID-19 vaccine. Regarding the study as a whole: Spike was spanned by vaccine-associated CD4 TCRs, with dominance at 160-218 and 743-854. No day 14 peak samples; only post-peak repertoires were characterized. Donors were mostly white British, more females; clonal diversity possibly underestimated.

This table comes from immunoSEQ multiplex PCR, and its TCRdb copy is limited to in-frame clones, with some not included. The table records about 83,000 clones, roughly 90% of them present only once. The germline CDR1 and CDR2 sequences are SQVTM and ANQGSEA. The CDR3 has 13 amino acids. V lost 7 bases to trimming and J lost 2 bases, with 12 bases between them. The genes are TRBV29-1 and TRBJ2-1; possibly TRBD1 or TRBD2 for D (6 bases each). The receptor was isolated from an adult in good health. The material was peripheral blood, obtained on day 0 of MenACWY control vaccination. The CDR3 DNA is TGCAGCGGAGGGGGGTTCGCCTACAATGAGCAGTTCTTC. Its translation is CSGGGFAYNEQFF.